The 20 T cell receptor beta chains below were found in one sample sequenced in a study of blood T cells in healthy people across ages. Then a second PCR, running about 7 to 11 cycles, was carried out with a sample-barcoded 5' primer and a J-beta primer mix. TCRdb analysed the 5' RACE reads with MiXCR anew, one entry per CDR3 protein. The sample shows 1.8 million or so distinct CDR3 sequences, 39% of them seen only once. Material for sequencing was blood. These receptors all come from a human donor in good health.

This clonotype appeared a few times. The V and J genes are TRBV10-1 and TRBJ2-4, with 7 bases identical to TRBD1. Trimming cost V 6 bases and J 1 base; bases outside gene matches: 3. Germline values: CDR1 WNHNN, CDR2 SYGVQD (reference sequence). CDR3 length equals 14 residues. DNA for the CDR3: TGCGCCAGCAGGGAGACAGGGGCCAAAAACATTCAGTACTTC. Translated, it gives CASRETGAKNIQYF.

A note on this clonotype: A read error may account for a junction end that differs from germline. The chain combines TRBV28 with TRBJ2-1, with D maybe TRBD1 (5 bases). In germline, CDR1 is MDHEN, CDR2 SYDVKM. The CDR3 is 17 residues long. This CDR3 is CASKSRHRGSSYDEQFF. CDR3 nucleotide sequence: TGTGCCAGCAAGTCCCGGCATAGGGGCAGCTCCTACGATGAGCAGTTCTTC.

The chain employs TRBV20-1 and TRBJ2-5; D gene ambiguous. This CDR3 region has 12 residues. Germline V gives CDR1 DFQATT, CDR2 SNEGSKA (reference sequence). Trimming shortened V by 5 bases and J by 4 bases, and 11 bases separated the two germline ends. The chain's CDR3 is CSAPIIGETQYF. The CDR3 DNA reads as TGCAGTGCTCCTATTATAGGAGAGACCCAGTACTTC.

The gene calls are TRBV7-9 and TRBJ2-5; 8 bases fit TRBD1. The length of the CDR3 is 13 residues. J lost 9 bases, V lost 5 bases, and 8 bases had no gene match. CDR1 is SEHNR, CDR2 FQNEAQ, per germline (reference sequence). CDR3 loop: CASSTPGQVAQYF. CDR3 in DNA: TGTGCCAGCAGCACCCCGGGACAGGTTGCCCAGTACTTC.

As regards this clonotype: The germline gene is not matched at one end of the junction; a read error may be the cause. As DNA, the CDR3 is TGTGCTAGCAGTCCCATAGAGACAGGGGGCTACAATGAGCAGTTCTTC. Translation gives CASSPIETGGYNEQFF. This rearrangement joins TRBV25-1 to TRBJ2-1; TRBD1 agrees at 9 bases. Germline-derived CDR1 and CDR2 are MGHDK and SYGVNS. The length of the CDR3 is 16 residues.

CDR3 protein: CASSSEPYAYEQYF. The CDR3 DNA sequence: TGCGCCAGCAGCTCCGAGCCGTACGCCTACGAGCAGTACTTC. The chain uses TRBV5-1 and TRBJ2-7; no reliable D call. There are 14 residues in the CDR3. Per germline, CDR1 SGHRS and CDR2 YFSETQ. V lost 3 bases to trimming and J lost 2 bases, with 12 bases between them.

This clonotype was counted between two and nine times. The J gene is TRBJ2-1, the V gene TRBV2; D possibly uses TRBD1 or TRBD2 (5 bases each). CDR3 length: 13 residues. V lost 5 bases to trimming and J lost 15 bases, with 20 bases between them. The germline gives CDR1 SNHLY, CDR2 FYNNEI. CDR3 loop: CASSLGVPLVAFF. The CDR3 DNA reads TGTGCCAGCAGTTTGGGGGTCCCCCTAGTAGCGTTCTTC.

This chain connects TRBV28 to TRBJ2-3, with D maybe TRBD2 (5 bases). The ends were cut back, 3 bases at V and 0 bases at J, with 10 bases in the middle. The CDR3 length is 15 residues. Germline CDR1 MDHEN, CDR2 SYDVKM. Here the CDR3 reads CASSFVASSTDTQYF. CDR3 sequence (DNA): TGTGCCAGCAGTTTCGTAGCGTCTAGCACAGATACGCAGTATTTT.

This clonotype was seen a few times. CDR3 sequence reads: CASSFSGSGGVYGYTF. The CDR3 DNA sequence: TGTGCCAGCAGCTTCTCTGGGTCCGGCGGGGTCTATGGCTACACCTTC. The chain is built from TRBV7-9 and TRBJ1-2, with D unclear. The CDR3 totals 16 residues. The germline V gene encodes CDR1 SEHNR and CDR2 FQNEAQ (reference sequence). V lost 3 bases and J 4 bases, leaving 18 bases between the germline ends.

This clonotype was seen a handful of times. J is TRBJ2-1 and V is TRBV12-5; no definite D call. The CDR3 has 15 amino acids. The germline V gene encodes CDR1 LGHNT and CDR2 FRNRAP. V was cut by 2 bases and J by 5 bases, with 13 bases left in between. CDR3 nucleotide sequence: TGTGCTAGTGGTTTGTCCTCTGGAAGCGACAATGAGCAGTTCTTC. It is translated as CASGLSSGSDNEQFF.

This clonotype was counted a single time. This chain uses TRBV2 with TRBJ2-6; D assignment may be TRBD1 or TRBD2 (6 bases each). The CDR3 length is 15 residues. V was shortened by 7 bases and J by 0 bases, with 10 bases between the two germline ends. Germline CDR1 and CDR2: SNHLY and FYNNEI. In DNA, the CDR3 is TGTGCCAGCAAGGGGGGAAACTCTGGGGCCAACGTCCTGACTTTC. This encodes CASKGGNSGANVLTF.

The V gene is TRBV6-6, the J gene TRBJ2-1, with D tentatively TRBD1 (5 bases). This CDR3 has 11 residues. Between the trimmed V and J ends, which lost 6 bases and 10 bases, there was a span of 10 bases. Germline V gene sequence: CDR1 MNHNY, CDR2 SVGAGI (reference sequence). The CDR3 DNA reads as TGTGCCAGCAGCAGGGAATTCGAGCAGTTCTTC. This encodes CASSREFEQFF.

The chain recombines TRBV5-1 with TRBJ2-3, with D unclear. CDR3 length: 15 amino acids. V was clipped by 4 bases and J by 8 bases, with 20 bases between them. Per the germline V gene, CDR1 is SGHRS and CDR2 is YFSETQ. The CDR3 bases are TGCGCCAGCAGCCCGGAGCCGGGTCAGCGTGTTACGCAGTATTTT. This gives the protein CASSPEPGQRVTQYF.

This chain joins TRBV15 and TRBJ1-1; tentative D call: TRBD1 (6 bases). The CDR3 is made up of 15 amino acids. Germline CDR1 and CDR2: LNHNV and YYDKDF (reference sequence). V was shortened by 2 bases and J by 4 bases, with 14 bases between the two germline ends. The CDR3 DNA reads TGTGCCACCAGCAGATTAGGGGGAGGGGTCACTGAAGCTTTCTTT. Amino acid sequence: CATSRLGGGVTEAFF.

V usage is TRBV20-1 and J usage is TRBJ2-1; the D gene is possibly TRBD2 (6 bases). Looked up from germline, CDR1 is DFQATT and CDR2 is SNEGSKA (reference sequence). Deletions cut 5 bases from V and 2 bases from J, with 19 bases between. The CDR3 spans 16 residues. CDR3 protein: CSAGVSTSSAYNEQFF. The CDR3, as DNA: TGCAGTGCTGGAGTATCTACTAGCAGCGCCTACAATGAGCAGTTCTTC.

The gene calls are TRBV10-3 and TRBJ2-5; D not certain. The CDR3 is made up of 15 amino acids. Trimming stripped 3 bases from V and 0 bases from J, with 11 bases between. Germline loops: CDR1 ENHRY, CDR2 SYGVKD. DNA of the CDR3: TGTGCCATCAGTGAAGTATTCGTCAACCAAGAGACCCAGTACTTC. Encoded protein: CAISEVFVNQETQYF.

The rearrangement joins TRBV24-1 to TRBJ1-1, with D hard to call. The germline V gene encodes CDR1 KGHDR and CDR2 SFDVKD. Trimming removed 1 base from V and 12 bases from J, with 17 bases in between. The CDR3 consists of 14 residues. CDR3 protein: CATSDFGRPGGTFF. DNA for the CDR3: TGTGCCACCAGTGATTTCGGGAGACCGGGTGGAACTTTCTTT.

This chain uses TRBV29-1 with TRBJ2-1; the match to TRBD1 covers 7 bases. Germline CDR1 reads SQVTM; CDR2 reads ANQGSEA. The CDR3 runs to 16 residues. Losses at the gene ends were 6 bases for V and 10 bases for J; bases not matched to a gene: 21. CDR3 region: CSVSLRDRKSSYEQFF. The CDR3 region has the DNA TGCAGCGTCTCCCTCCGGGACAGAAAAAGCTCCTACGAGCAGTTCTTC.

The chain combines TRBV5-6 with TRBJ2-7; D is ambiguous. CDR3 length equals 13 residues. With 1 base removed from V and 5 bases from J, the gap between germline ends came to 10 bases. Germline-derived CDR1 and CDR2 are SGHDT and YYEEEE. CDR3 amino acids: CASSLSLVHEQYF. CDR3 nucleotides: TGTGCCAGCAGCTTGTCATTAGTCCACGAGCAGTACTTC.

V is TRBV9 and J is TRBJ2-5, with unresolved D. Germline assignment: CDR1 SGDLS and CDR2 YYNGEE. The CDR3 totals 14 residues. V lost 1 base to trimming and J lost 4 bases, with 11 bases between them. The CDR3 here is CASSVTSLRETQYF. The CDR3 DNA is TGTGCCAGCAGCGTAACGTCGCTACGAGAGACCCAGTACTTC.